These 7 T cell receptor beta chains share one sample of origin, sequenced in a study of identical twins. TCRdb reprocessed the 5' RACE reads with MiXCR, giving one entry per CDR3 protein. The sample contains about 18,000 distinct CDR3 sequences, approximately 71% of which appear only once. The sequenced material came from memory (CD45RO+) T cells sorted from blood. The receptor set was obtained from a woman aged 18 to 35 in good health. This table probably holds off-target reads from a library built for another chain.

V is TRBV6-5 and J is TRBJ1-5; D is unresolved. Germline V gene sequence: CDR1 MNHEY, CDR2 SVGAGI. The CDR3 sequence is 14 residues long. V shed 5 bases and J shed 2 bases, with 10 bases lying between them. CDR3 in DNA: TGTGCCAGCAGTACCCTAGACGGCAATCAGCCCCAGCATTTT. Translated: CASSTLDGNQPQHF.

A few counts support this clonotype. This chain uses TRBV11-2 with TRBJ2-1, with TRBD2 matching 8 bases. The germline gives CDR1 SGHAT, CDR2 FQNNGV. V gave up 6 bases and J gave up 4 bases; unmatched junction bases: 11. This CDR3 comprises 16 residues. CDR3 sequence reads: CASSRLLAGNYNEQFF. The CDR3, as DNA: TGTGCCAGCAGTCGGCTTCTAGCGGGCAATTACAATGAGCAGTTCTTC.

V is TRBV12-3 or TRBV12-4 and J is TRBJ1-1; 7 nucleotides align to TRBD1. This CDR3 region has 14 residues. V shed 6 bases and J 1 base; nucleotides not matched to a gene: 5. The CDR3 bases are TGTGCCAGCAGACTGGGACAGAGGAACACTGAAGCTTTCTTT. It yields the protein CASRLGQRNTEAFF.

V gene TRBV20-1 combines with J gene TRBJ2-7; TRBD2 might be the D (5 bases). The CDR3 totals 11 residues. Germline V gene data show CDR1 as DFQATT and CDR2 as SNEGSKA (reference sequence). Trimming took off 7 bases at V and 1 base at J, with 8 bases between the two ends. The CDR3 region is CSVRGSYEQYF. The CDR3, as DNA: TGCAGTGTCCGGGGATCCTACGAGCAGTACTTC.

The V call is TRBV4-3, the J call TRBJ2-5; D unresolved. The CDR3 spans 13 residues. The germline V gene has CDR1 LGHNA and CDR2 YSLEER. Trimming left V 1 base short and J 4 bases short, with 7 bases between. Here the CDR3 reads CASSQGGVETQYF. CDR3 coding DNA: TGCGCCAGCAGCCAAGGAGGCGTAGAGACCCAGTACTTC.

This chain links TRBV5-1 with TRBJ2-6, with D hard to call. V shed 1 base and J shed 1 base, with 3 bases lying between them. The germline gives CDR1 SGHRS, CDR2 YFSETQ. The CDR3 is 14 residues long. The CDR3 coding sequence is TGCGCCAGCAGCTTGCAATCTGGGGCCAACGTCCTGACTTTC. Amino acid sequence: CASSLQSGANVLTF.

This clonotype is a singleton in its sample. The junction shows a germline mismatch at one end, possibly a read error. The chain employs TRBV10-3 and TRBJ2-7; D possibly matches TRBD1 or TRBD2 (5 bases each). This CDR3 comprises 12 residues. The germline gives CDR1 ENHRY, CDR2 SYGVKD. The CDR3 region has the DNA TGTGCCACCAGTGAGTCGGGGCAGTCCTTGTACTTC. This codes for CATSESGQSLYF.